Listed here are 21 T cell receptor beta chains from one sample, sequenced in a study of cytomegalovirus exposure and HLA in healthy donors. The PCR made use of 60 Vbeta and 13 Jbeta primers. Profiling relied on immunoSEQ multiplex PCR, and the TCRdb table lists in-frame clones only, not all of them. The listing records 90,000 to 120,000 clones. The sample was PBMCs. These receptors were obtained from a man in his forties or fifties in good health and CMV-seronegative.

The J gene is TRBJ1-6, the V gene TRBV6-1; 7 bases align to TRBD1. The junction had 3 bases not matched to a gene; V was cut back by 0 bases and J by 7 bases. The CDR3 has 15 amino acids. Germline assignment: CDR1 MNHNS and CDR2 SASEGT. DNA for the CDR3: TGTGCCAGCAGTGAAGCTCCGGGACAGAATTCACCCCTCCACTTT. Its protein product is CASSEAPGQNSPLHF.

The chain has TRBV5-1 and TRBJ2-5; a weak D match, TRBD2 (7 bases). The germline V gene encodes CDR1 SGHRS and CDR2 YFSETQ. The CDR3 spans 15 residues. The V and J ends lost 4 bases and 5 bases respectively, with 18 bases between them. CDR3 residues: CASSGMGGLRETQYF. In nucleotides, the CDR3 is TGCGCCAGCAGCGGAATGGGGGGGCTGAGGGAGACCCAGTACTTC.

This sequence joins TRBV5-1 and TRBJ2-7; TRBD2 agrees at 9 bases. Germline CDR1 is SGHRS and CDR2 is YFSETQ. The CDR3 has 15 residues. The V segment lost 3 bases and the J segment 2 bases; nucleotides outside the gene matches: 6. The CDR3, as DNA: TGCGCCAGCAGCTCCCGACTAGCGGAACCCTACGAGCAGTACTTC. It encodes CASSSRLAEPYEQYF.

The rearrangement joins TRBV29-1 to TRBJ1-2, with D possibly being TRBD1 (6 bases). The V end lost 5 bases, the J end lost 4 bases, and 11 bases lay between the germline ends. The CDR3 runs 12 residues. Germline-derived CDR1 and CDR2 are SQVTM and ANQGSEA. In nucleotides, the CDR3 is TGCAGCGTTTCCCAGGGGTTCTATGGCTACACCTTC. It yields the protein CSVSQGFYGYTF.

The chain recombines TRBV19 with TRBJ1-5; D possibly corresponds to TRBD1 (6 bases). In germline, CDR1 is LNHDA, CDR2 SQIVND (reference sequence). V lost 6 bases and J lost 6, with 12 bases in between. The length of the CDR3 is 13 residues. CDR3 in amino acids: CASSKQGGQPQHF. The CDR3 nucleotides read TGTGCCAGTAGCAAACAGGGCGGTCAGCCCCAGCATTTT.

V is TRBV5-6 and J is TRBJ1-2; TRBD1 agrees at 7 bases. The CDR3 loop spans 13 amino acids. Germline V CDR1 and CDR2: SGHDT, YYEEEE. J was trimmed by 5 bases and V by 10 bases; bases with no gene match: 11. The CDR3 nucleotides are TGTGCCGGTTCTAGGGACAGAGATTATGGCTACACCTTC. This sequence encodes CAGSRDRDYGYTF.

This chain links TRBV6-5 with TRBJ1-5; D unresolved. The ends were cut back, 3 bases at V and 5 bases at J, with 8 bases in the middle. Germline-derived CDR1 and CDR2 are MNHEY and SVGAGI. The CDR3 contains 13 residues. The CDR3 nucleotides read TGTGCCAGCAGTTATGGGCTTGATCAGCCCCAGCATTTT. It yields the protein CASSYGLDQPQHF.

The genes are TRBV4-3 and TRBJ1-2; maybe TRBD1 (5 bases). This CDR3 has 18 amino acids. Germline CDR1 reads LGHNA; CDR2 reads YSLEER. Trimming stripped 5 bases from V and 4 bases from J, with 26 bases between. The DNA of the CDR3 is TGCGCCAGCAGCGAGCGGGTATGGGGGGGATATGAGGGCTATGGCTACACCTTC. It codes for CASSERVWGGYEGYGYTF.

The rearrangement joins TRBV6-6 to TRBJ1-2; D gene uncertain. The V gene lost 7 bases and the J gene lost 1 base, with 10 bases spanning the gap. CDR1 is MNHNY, CDR2 SVGAGI, per germline (reference sequence). The CDR3 totals 13 residues. For the CDR3, the DNA is TGTGCCAGCACCCCCGGGGTTAACTATGGCTACACCTTC. Its protein is CASTPGVNYGYTF.

The chain couples TRBV19 to TRBJ2-5; TRBD2 agrees at 11 bases. With V trimmed by 5 bases and J by 5 bases, 10 bases remained unmatched. The CDR3 consists of 16 residues. CDR1 is LNHDA and CDR2 is SQIVND in the germline V gene (reference sequence). The CDR3 reads CASSRSSGGARETQYF. Here the CDR3 DNA reads TGTGCCAGTAGTCGGAGTAGCGGGGGGGCCCGGGAGACCCAGTACTTC. Based on the CDR3 plus reference TRBV19 and TRBJ2-5, the full variable domain is DGGITQSPKYLFRKEGQNVTLSCEQNLNHDAMYWYRQDPGQGLRLIYYSQIVNDFQKGDIAEGYSVSREKKESFPLTVTSAQKNPTAFYLCASSRSSGGARETQYFGPGTRLLVL.

The chain has TRBV9 and TRBJ1-1; possible D gene TRBD1, 5 bases. The CDR3 covers 15 residues. Per the germline V gene, CDR1 is SGDLS and CDR2 is YYNGEE. V lost 0 bases, J lost 6 bases, and 15 bases lay in between. CDR3 DNA sequence: TGTGCCAGCAGCGTAGGGGAGGGGTCGGTATCTGAAGCTTTCTTT. Its protein is CASSVGEGSVSEAFF.

The chain is built from TRBV6-5 and TRBJ2-7, with D possibly TRBD2 on 5 matching bases. The germline CDR1 and CDR2 sequences are MNHEY and SVGAGI. The CDR3 loop spans 13 amino acids. V gave up 4 bases and J gave up 5 bases, with 12 bases separating them. The CDR3 region has the DNA TGTGCCAGCAGTTTCATACGGGGTAACGAGCAGTACTTC. The encoded protein is CASSFIRGNEQYF.

The J gene is TRBJ2-2, the V gene TRBV5-6, with 9 bases identical to TRBD2. CDR1 is SGHDT and CDR2 is YYEEEE in the germline V gene. J was trimmed by 1 base and V by 1 base; bases with no gene match: 2. The CDR3 extends over 16 amino acids. CDR3: CASSLSGGLNTGELFF. The CDR3 region has the DNA TGTGCCAGCAGCTTGAGCGGGGGGCTGAACACCGGGGAGCTGTTTTTT.

The V gene is TRBV4-3, the J gene TRBJ1-6, with unresolved D. CDR1 is LGHNA, CDR2 YSLEER, per germline. V lost 4 bases and J lost 10, with 14 bases in between. The CDR3 is 14 residues long. The CDR3: CASSRTGAGSPLHF. CDR3 bases: TGCGCCAGCAGCCGAACGGGTGCGGGGTCACCCCTCCACTTT.

The chain links TRBV2 to TRBJ1-1; tentative D call: TRBD1 (6 bases). Germline lookup yields CDR1 SNHLY and CDR2 FYNNEI. V was shortened by 4 bases and J by 4 bases, with 16 bases between the two germline ends. The CDR3 contains 15 residues. The CDR3 here is CASSVNREWSTEAFF. CDR3 nucleotide sequence: TGTGCCAGCAGTGTGAACAGGGAATGGAGCACTGAAGCTTTCTTT.

A remark on this clone: Other DNA sequences in this sample translate to the same CDR3. The chain couples TRBV19 to TRBJ1-5, with D unclear. Trimming cost V 3 bases and J 10 bases, with 7 bases left between them. The germline V gene has CDR1 LNHDA and CDR2 SQIVND (reference sequence). This CDR3 has 11 residues. The CDR3 DNA reads as TGTGCCAGTAGTATGTCAGGACCCCAGCATTTT. Protein sequence: CASSMSGPQHF.

This rearrangement joins TRBV5-5 to TRBJ2-5, with a weak D call TRBD2 (6 bases). Germline lookup yields CDR1 SGHKS and CDR2 YYEKEE (reference sequence). Trimming left V 1 base short and J 5 bases short, with 15 bases between. The CDR3 is 15 residues long. This CDR3 is CASSLLGGWEETQYF. CDR3 DNA: TGTGCCAGCAGCTTGCTCGGGGGTTGGGAGGAGACCCAGTACTTC. Complete variable domain (other parts from reference TRBV5-5 and TRBJ2-5): DAGVTQSPTHLIKTRGQQVTLRCSPISGHKSVSWYQQVLGQGPQFIFQYYEKEERGRGNFPDRFSARQFPNYSSELNVNALLLGDSALYLCASSLLGGWEETQYFGPGTRLLVL.

This rearrangement joins TRBV10-3 to TRBJ1-2; 7 bases map to TRBD1. Germline V gene lookup returns CDR1 ENHRY and CDR2 SYGVKD. The CDR3 contains 13 residues. V was pared by 5 bases and J by 6 bases, with 6 bases of the junction left unmatched. The CDR3 nucleotides are TGTGCCATCAGTACAGGGGAAATGGATGGCTACACCTTC. Its protein is CAISTGEMDGYTF.

This chain uses TRBV5-4 with TRBJ1-4, with 7 bases aligning to TRBD1. Trimming at V came to 4 bases and at J to 4 bases, leaving 7 bases not matched to a gene. Germline V CDR1 and CDR2: SGHNT, YYREEE (reference sequence). The CDR3 has 15 residues. CDR3 in amino acids: CASSVDRANNEKLFF. CDR3 nucleotide sequence: TGTGCCAGCAGCGTTGACAGGGCCAATAATGAAAAACTGTTTTTT.

About this clone itself: One end of the junction fails to match germline, which may point to a read error. V usage is TRBV30 and J usage is TRBJ1-2; D is possibly TRBD1 (6 bases). Germline CDR1 and CDR2: GTSNPN and SVGIG (reference sequence). The CDR3 loop spans 13 amino acids. CDR3 in DNA: TGTGCCTGGGGTGTCGTCAGGGGTCTTGGCTACACCTTC. Protein: CAWGVVRGLGYTF.

The chain employs TRBV5-1 and TRBJ2-5; 8 nucleotides line up with TRBD2. The CDR3 runs to 17 residues. The germline CDR1 and CDR2 sequences are SGHRS and YFSETQ. Unmatched junction bases numbered 8, after V lost 0 bases and J lost 1 base. The CDR3, as DNA: TGCGCCAGCAGCTTGGGTTTTACTAGCGGTGCCCAAGAGACCCAGTACTTC. Its protein product is CASSLGFTSGAQETQYF. Full variable domain (missing parts from reference TRBV5-1 and TRBJ2-5): KAGVTQTPRYLIKTRGQQVTLSCSPISGHRSVSWYQQTPGQGLQFLFEYFSETQRNKGNFPGRFSGRQFSNSRSEMNVSTLELGDSALYLCASSLGFTSGAQETQYFGPGTRLLVL.